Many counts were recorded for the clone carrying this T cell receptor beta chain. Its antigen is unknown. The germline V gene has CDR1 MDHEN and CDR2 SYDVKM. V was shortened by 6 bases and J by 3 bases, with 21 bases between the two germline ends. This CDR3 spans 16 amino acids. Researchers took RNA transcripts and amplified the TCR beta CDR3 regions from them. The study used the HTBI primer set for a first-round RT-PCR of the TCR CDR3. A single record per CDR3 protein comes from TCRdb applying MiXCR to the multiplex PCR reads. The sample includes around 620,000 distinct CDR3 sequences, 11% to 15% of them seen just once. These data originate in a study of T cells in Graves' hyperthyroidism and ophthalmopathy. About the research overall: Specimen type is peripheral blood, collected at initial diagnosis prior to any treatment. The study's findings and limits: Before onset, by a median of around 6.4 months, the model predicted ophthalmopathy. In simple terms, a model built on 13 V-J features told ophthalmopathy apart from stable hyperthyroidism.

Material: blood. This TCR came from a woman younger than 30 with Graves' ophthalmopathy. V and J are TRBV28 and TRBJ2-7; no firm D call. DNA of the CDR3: TGTGCCAGCAGCCGACCGGACCACGGTATTTTCTACGAGCAGTACTTC. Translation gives CASSRPDHGIFYEQYF.